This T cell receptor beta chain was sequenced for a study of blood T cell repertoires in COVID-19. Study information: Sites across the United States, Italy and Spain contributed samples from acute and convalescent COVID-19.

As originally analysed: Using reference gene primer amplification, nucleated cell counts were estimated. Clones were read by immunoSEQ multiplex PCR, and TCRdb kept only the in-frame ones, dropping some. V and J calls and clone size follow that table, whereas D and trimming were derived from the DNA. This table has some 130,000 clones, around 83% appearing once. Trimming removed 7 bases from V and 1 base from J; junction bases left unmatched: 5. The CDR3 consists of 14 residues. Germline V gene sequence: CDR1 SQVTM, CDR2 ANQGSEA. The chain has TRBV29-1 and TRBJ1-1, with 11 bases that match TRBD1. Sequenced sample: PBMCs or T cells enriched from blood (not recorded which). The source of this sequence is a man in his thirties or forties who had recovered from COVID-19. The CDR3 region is CSGTGGGKNTEAFF. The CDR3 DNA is TGCAGCGGGACAGGGGGCGGGAAGAACACTGAAGCTTTCTTT.